This T cell receptor (beta chain) was captured by sequencing in a study of CD8+CD57+ T cells in acquired aplastic anemia. Profiling of TCR beta VDJ combinations and CDR3 sequences used genomic DNA as template. MiXCR, run by TCRdb on the reads, gives a single entry per CDR3 protein. In the table there are more than 45,000 distinct CDR3 sequences, around 73% of which are singletons. The germline V gene encodes CDR1 MNHNS and CDR2 SASEGT. There are 15 residues in the CDR3. J was trimmed by 2 bases and V by 6 bases; bases with no gene match: 6. This clonotype has at least ten counts. The receptor's source is a human donor in good health, serving as a control. Sequencing input: sorted CD4+, CD8+, or CD8+CD57+ T cells (not recorded which) from PBMCs. The gene calls are TRBV6-1 and TRBJ1-2, with 10 positions matching TRBD1. The CDR3 spells CASSLRGQGNYGYTF. CDR3 nucleotide sequence: TGTGCCAGCAGCCTAAGGGGACAGGGGAACTATGGCTACACCTTC.